This T cell receptor (beta chain) was profiled in a study of T cell responses to AZD1222 COVID-19 vaccine. The CDR3 sequence is 13 residues long. Germline V CDR1 and CDR2: LNHDA, SQIVND (reference sequence). V lost 6 bases, J lost 6 bases, and 5 bases stayed unmatched. Sequenced by immunoSEQ multiplex PCR; TCRdb stores in-frame clones only, minus some. The sample has 140,000 to 150,000 clones; 85% to 95% are singletons. With regard to this clone: Its antigen is not known.

Overall study results and limits: Recipients of AZD1222 seropositive at baseline numbered only five or six. Spike-specific TCR depth and breadth grew after two AZD1222 doses.

Sequenced material: peripheral blood, taken on day 0 of AZD1222 vaccination. The rearrangement uses TRBV19 and TRBJ2-7; 10 nucleotides line up with TRBD1. This clonotype originated in an adult in good health. CDR3 amino acids: CASSTGTGVEQYF. CDR3 coding DNA: TGTGCCAGTAGCACCGGGACAGGGGTCGAGCAGTACTTC. Combining the CDR3 with reference TRBV19 and TRBJ2-7 gives the whole variable domain DGGITQSPKYLFRKEGQNVTLSCEQNLNHDAMYWYRQDPGQGLRLIYYSQIVNDFQKGDIAEGYSVSREKKESFPLTVTSAQKNPTAFYLCASSTGTGVEQYFGPGTRLTVT.